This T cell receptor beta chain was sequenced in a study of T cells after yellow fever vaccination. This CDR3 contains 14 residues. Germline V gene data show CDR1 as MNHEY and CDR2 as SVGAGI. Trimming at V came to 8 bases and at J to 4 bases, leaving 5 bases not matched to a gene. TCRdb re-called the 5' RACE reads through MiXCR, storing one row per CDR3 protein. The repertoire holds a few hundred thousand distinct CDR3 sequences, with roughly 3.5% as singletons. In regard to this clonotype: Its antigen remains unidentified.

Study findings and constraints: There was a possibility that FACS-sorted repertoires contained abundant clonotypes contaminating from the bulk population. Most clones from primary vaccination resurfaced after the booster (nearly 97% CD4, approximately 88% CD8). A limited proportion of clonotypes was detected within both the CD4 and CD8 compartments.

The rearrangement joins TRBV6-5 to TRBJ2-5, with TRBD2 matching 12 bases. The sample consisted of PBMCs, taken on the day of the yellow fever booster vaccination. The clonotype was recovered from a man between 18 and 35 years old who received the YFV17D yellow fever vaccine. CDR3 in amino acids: CASYSSGGAETQYF. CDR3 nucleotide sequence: TGTGCCAGCTATTCTAGCGGGGGGGCAGAGACCCAGTACTTC.